The 9 T cell receptor beta chains given below trace back to one sample, sequenced in a study of Graves' ophthalmopathy and Graves' hyperthyroidism. RNA transcripts served as template for amplifying TCR beta CDR3 sequences. An opening RT-PCR round employed HTBI primers and preceded a second-round multiplex PCR. TCRdb re-called the multiplex PCR reads through MiXCR, storing one row per CDR3 protein. The table lists 200,000 to 250,000 distinct CDR3 sequences, 25% to 30% of them singletons, with 9.1% in the top ten. Sequences were obtained from peripheral blood. The receptors stem from a man aged 45-60 years with Graves' ophthalmopathy.

This clonotype was seen repeatedly, ten times or more. This sequence joins TRBV19 and TRBJ2-7; no definite D call. Germline lookup yields CDR1 LNHDA and CDR2 SQIVND (reference sequence). The CDR3 totals 13 residues. V was shortened by 1 base and J by 5 bases, with 9 bases between the two germline ends. This chain's CDR3 is CASSIGRLNEQYF. The CDR3 DNA reads as TGTGCCAGTAGTATAGGCCGTCTAAACGAGCAGTACTTC.

This clonotype was recorded many times. The V call is TRBV7-2, the J call TRBJ2-7; 8 bases map to TRBD1. This CDR3 comprises 15 residues. J gave up 0 bases and V 5 bases, and 6 bases lay outside the gene matches. Per germline, CDR1 SGHTA and CDR2 FQGNSA. The CDR3 DNA reads TGTGCCAGCAGCCGTTGGACAGGGAGCTCCTACGAGCAGTACTTC. Protein sequence: CASSRWTGSSYEQYF.

This clonotype showed up many times. The chain recombines TRBV7-3 with TRBJ2-7; tentatively, D is TRBD2 (7 bases). CDR3 length equals 15 residues. Germline V gives CDR1 SGHTA, CDR2 FQGTGA. V was shortened by 3 bases and J by 0 bases, with 12 bases between the two germline ends. CDR3 amino acids: CASSFKGGASYEQYF. CDR3 nucleotides: TGTGCCAGCAGCTTCAAGGGGGGGGCCTCCTACGAGCAGTACTTC.

In its sample, this clonotype was seen many times. The chain recombines TRBV19 with TRBJ2-7; 12 bases are a match to TRBD2. CDR3 length: 20 amino acids. Germline CDR1 and CDR2: LNHDA and SQIVND (reference sequence). The V gene end was trimmed by 5 bases and the J gene end by 3 bases; junction bases not matched to a gene: 20. The CDR3 DNA is TGTGCCAGTAGTCGGGACCCGCCCGGGCTAGCGGGAGGGCCGGTCTACGAGCAGTACTTC. Amino acid sequence: CASSRDPPGLAGGPVYEQYF.

The chain combines TRBV28 with TRBJ1-5, with D possibly being TRBD1 (6 bases). Germline-derived CDR1 and CDR2 are MDHEN and SYDVKM. With 2 bases removed from V and 2 bases from J, the gap between germline ends came to 10 bases. The CDR3 length is 15 residues. CDR3 residues: CASSLPNRGNQPQHF. CDR3 bases: TGTGCCAGCAGTTTACCCAACAGGGGCAATCAGCCCCAGCATTTT.

This clonotype was detected ten times or more. V and J are TRBV4-3 and TRBJ2-2; possible D gene TRBD2, 5 bases. Trimming stripped 0 bases from V and 3 bases from J, with 11 bases between. Germline CDR1 LGHNA, CDR2 YSLEER. This CDR3 has 16 residues. CDR3 sequence (DNA): TGCGCCAGCAGCCAAGAGCTAGGGAGTTACACCGGGGAGCTGTTTTTT. It is translated as CASSQELGSYTGELFF.

This clonotype was seen many times. This chain uses TRBV19 with TRBJ2-6; D is possibly TRBD2 (5 bases). The CDR3 is 15 amino acids. V lost 10 bases and J lost 0, with 13 bases in between. Germline loops: CDR1 LNHDA, CDR2 SQIVND (reference sequence). The CDR3 DNA reads as TGTGCCACCCATCCCCGGGGCTCTGGGGCCAACGTCCTGACTTTC. Its protein product is CATHPRGSGANVLTF.

This clonotype came up many times. The rearrangement uses TRBV7-3 and TRBJ2-2, with D possibly TRBD2 on 5 matching bases. V was cut by 3 bases and J by 5 bases, with 7 bases left in between. The CDR3 has 13 amino acids. The germline gives CDR1 SGHTA, CDR2 FQGTGA. The CDR3 is CASSLRDTGELFF. Here the CDR3 DNA reads TGTGCCAGCAGCTTGAGGGATACCGGGGAGCTGTTTTTT.

In this sample, this clonotype turned up many times. The chain combines TRBV12-3 or TRBV12-4 with TRBJ1-3; 7 bases are shared with TRBD1. Trimming took 1 base from V and 4 from J; bases not matched to a gene: 4. This CDR3 has 15 residues. The CDR3 loop reads CASSLGQGGGNTIYF. In DNA form, the CDR3 reads TGTGCCAGCAGTTTAGGACAGGGCGGAGGAAACACCATATATTTT.